These T cell receptor beta chains were read from a single sample in a study of cytomegalovirus exposure and HLA in healthy donors. Here immunoSEQ multiplex PCR was the method, and the copy in TCRdb shows in-frame clones only, minus some. Among approximately 89,000 clones listed, around 85% were seen once. Input material: PBMCs. These receptors were taken from a man aged 35 to 55 in good health and CMV-seropositive. CDR3s include the opening cysteine and the closing phenylalanine or tryptophan.

TRBV19	TRBJ2-2	CASIKTRGTGELFF
TRBV7-9	TRBJ1-5	CASSSAGAEWGPQHF
TRBV5-8	TRBJ1-1	CASSLGQGNIRTEAFF
TRBV29-1	TRBJ1-1	CSVGRGGNTEAFF
TRBV28	TRBJ2-7	CASSLGAGRYEQYF
TRBV6-6	TRBJ2-7	CASRGTSGRGHEQYF
TRBV11-2	TRBJ2-7	CASSPGPGQGVRQYF
TRBV11-2	TRBJ2-1	CASSPGLAGGSYNEQFF
TRBV9	TRBJ2-3	CASSATSGTGGDTQYF
TRBV19	TRBJ1-5	CASSVGQGGDQPQHF